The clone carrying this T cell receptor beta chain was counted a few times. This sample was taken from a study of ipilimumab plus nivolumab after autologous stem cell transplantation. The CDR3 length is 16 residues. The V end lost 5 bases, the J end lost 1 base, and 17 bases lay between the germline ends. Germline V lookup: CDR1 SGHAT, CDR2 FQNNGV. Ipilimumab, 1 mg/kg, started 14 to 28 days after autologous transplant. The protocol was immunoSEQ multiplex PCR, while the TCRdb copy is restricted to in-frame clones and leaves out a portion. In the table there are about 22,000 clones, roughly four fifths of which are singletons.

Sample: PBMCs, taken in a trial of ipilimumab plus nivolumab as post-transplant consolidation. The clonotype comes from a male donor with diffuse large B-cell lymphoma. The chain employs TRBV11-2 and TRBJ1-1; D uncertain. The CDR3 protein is CASSHRATEWNTEAFF. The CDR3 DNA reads TGTGCCAGCAGCCACCGGGCTACTGAGTGGAACACTGAAGCTTTCTTT.